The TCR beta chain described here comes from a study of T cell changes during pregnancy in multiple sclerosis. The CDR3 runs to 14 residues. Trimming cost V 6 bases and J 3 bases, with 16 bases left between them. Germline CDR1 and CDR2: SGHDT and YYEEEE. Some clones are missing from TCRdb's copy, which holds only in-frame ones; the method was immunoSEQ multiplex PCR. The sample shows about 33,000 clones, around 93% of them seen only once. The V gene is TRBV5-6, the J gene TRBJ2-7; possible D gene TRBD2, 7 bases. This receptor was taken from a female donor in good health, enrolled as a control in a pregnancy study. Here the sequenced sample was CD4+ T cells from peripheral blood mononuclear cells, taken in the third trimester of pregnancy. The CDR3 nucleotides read TGTGCCAGCACCGGTTGGGGGGGCAGCTACGAGCAGTACTTC. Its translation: CASTGWGGSYEQYF.